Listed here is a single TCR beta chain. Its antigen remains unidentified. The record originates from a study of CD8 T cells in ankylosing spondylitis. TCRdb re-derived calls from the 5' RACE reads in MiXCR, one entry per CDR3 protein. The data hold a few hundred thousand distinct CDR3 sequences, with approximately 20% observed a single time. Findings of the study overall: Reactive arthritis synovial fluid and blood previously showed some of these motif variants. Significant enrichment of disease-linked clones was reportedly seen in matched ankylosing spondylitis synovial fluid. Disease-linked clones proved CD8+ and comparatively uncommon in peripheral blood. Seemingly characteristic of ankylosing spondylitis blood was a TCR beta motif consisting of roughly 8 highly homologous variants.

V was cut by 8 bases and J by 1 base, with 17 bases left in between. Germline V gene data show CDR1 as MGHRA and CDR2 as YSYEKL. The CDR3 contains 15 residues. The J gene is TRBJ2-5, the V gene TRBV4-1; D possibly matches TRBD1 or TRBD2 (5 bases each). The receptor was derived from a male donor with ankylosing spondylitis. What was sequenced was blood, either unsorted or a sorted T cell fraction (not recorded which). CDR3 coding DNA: TGCGCCAGCGCGAGGCTCGGGGCGGTCCAAGAGACCCAGTACTTC. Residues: CASARLGAVQETQYF.